This T cell receptor beta chain was found in a study of read filtering for tumor transcriptome and immune sequencing. Study overall: After DNase treatment, RNA was made into whole-transcriptome libraries.

Whole-study results and caveats: Even smaller IR-seq throughput identified most shared clonotypes. Correlation between methods rose after single-read clonotypes were removed.

From 350 to 500 ng of RNA, a library with molecular barcoded alpha/delta and beta/gamma adaptors was made. MiXCR, applied by TCRdb to the reads, yields one record per CDR3 protein. This table has roughly 130,000 distinct CDR3 sequences, 13% appearing once. A word on this clonotype: The target antigen is unknown. This may be a read error: a much more frequent sequence differs by one nucleotide.

The CDR3 runs 15 residues. The germline V gene encodes CDR1 SGHNT and CDR2 YYREEE (reference sequence). Bone marrow was sampled from every patient at the time of active disease. This receptor was identified in a donor aged 40 or older with multiple myeloma. The V and J genes are TRBV5-4 and TRBJ2-3, with D perhaps being TRBD1 or TRBD2 (6 bases each). The sequencing sample was made of a population of CD138-negative cells sorted from bone marrow. The CDR3 here is CTSSLLRGPGDTQYF. Here the CDR3 DNA reads TGTACCAGCAGCTTGTTACGGGGGCCGGGCGATACGCAGTATTTT. Using reference TRBV5-4 and TRBJ2-3 for the parts outside the CDR3, the full variable domain is ETGVTQSPTHLIKTRGQQVTLRCSSQSGHNTVSWYQQALGQGPQFIFQYYREEENGRGNFPPRFSGLQFPNYSSELNVNALELDDSALYLCTSSLLRGPGDTQYFGPGTRLTVL.